This T cell receptor (beta chain) was captured by sequencing in a study of cytomegalovirus exposure and HLA in healthy donors (dated by TCRdb to the late 2010s). Some background on the complete study: An earlier analysis of approximately 640 of the donors reported about 250 Gb of sequence data and around 110 million unique TCR beta sequences from some 180 million T cells. Using immunosequencing, the study profiled T cell repertoires from about 650 subjects and related those repertoires to cytomegalovirus serostatus. A later genetic analysis used genome-wide SNP genotypes for about 65% of the 666 donors, treating that subset as a discovery cohort. Typing coverage differed by locus: A, B, C, DRB1 and DQB1 were typed in roughly 629-630 donors, DQA1 in 522, DPA1 in approximately 610, and DPB1 in 450 to 480. The study combined high-throughput TCR immunosequencing, statistical association of individual TCRs with disease status, and machine learning to predict cytomegalovirus infection status. Among some 410 genotyped donors of the cohort, an average of about 240,000 unique TCR beta nucleotide sequences was sequenced per donor, of which roughly 17% were non-productive. In the later analysis, no new phenotypic data were used to find candidate immune exposures; instead, reliance was placed on TCR beta sequences and their occurrence across donors. Alongside the repertoire data, information on donor age, sex, ethnicity and CMV serostatus was compiled. A handful of DR-DQ haplotypes were handled as single units for association and clustering because linkage in the cohort was strong. An early release covering 500 to 750 HLA-typed donors comprised about 310 gigabases of sequencing data and approximately 80 million unique TCR sequences. An earlier analysis of 450 to 750 of the donors used high-throughput TCR beta sequencing to judge whether each TCR beta V gene segment behaved as functional or pseudogenic. The study aimed to test whether cataloging public T cell receptors could reveal signatures of past pathogen exposure. All discovery cohort repertoires had been generated on a single sequencing platform. Class I and class II HLA loci were covered by the typing at four-digit resolution. A separate validation cohort of about 110 different subjects was used in addition to the roughly 620-subject first cohort. A later analysis re-analyzed previously published TCR beta repertoires from 550 to 700 donors and added high-resolution HLA genotyping to study TCR occurrence patterns. Of the approximately 400 genotyped donors, roughly 80% fell in the genetic ancestry cluster associated with self-reported Caucasian donors. On the study overall, not on this receptor specifically: Some IMGT-functional V segments, including TRBV6-2 and TRBV6-3, could not be distinguished by the 87-base-pair reads and were therefore excluded. Several of the top co-occurrence clusters appeared to be linked to parvovirus B19, influenza, CMV and Epstein-Barr virus, according to a later analysis. According to the authors, the approach could potentially be generalized to other disease states and immunological phenotypes. At a false discovery rate of 0.05, a later analysis linked 16,951 TCR beta sequences to specific HLA alleles. In a later analysis, HLA-associated TCR beta chains showed more clonal expansion and lower generation probabilities than non-associated chains that were equally common. In the study, around 150 TCR beta chains were listed as associated with cytomegalovirus. Across donors, most TCR sequences were observed very rarely, whereas some public TCRs were present in many individuals. In this cohort, only TCR beta chains were sequenced, and detectable features were limited by the absence of alpha or paired-chain data. In an earlier analysis of 587 of the donors, most TCR beta V segments appeared in productive rearrangements about 87% or about 30% of the time, broadly matching IMGT annotations. A later genetic analysis reported fewer N-insertions in productive TCRs among donors in an Asian-associated ancestry cluster than the roughly 700-donor mean. In both the original and validation cohorts, the classifier was reported to diagnose cytomegalovirus status with high specificity and sensitivity. Roughly 15 rarely observed V segments, including chromosome 9 orphons, were excluded from the earlier analysis of approximately 600 of the donors because counts were too low. A further reported finding was that TCR beta sequences accurately predicted the HLA-A and HLA-B alleles for most subjects in the first cohort. In a later analysis, most CMV-associated TCR beta chains were found to appear HLA-restricted, with HLA associations seemingly driven largely by CMV exposure. When HLA alleles, especially DR and DQ, strongly co-occurred, attributing TCR associations to individual alleles was difficult. Roughly uniform sequencing depth across donors was assumed in presence/absence analyses, although this assumption may not hold. A group of highly shared sequence variants was considered likely to be a technical artifact of the sequencing pipeline. Because HLA typing was unavailable for some donors at each locus, only the typed subset was used in association tests. A later genetic analysis associated a missense DCLRE1C variant with V-gene and J-gene trimming of TCR beta chains, and an independent cohort replicated the association. In vitro tests confirmed that three of the cytomegalovirus-associated TCR beta chains recognize cytomegalovirus antigens. For the cohort, immune exposure information was limited to CMV serostatus. Linkage disequilibrium might explain the correlated functional status among segregating V segments, but an unknown experimental factor could not be ruled out. In a later analysis, the rate of TCR association differed among HLA loci, with DRB1 alleles having the most associated TCRs and HLA-C alleles having the fewest.

Trimming at the junction amounts to 0 bases on V and 5 bases on J, and the germline ends lie 17 bases apart. Taken from cysteine to phenylalanine, the CDR3 has 16 residues. Only the CDR3 region is kept as DNA, spanning 48 bases read in frame from base 1. The germline V gene (reference sequence) specifies SGHNT as CDR1 and YYREEE as CDR2. Library generation was performed with the immunoSEQ multiplex PCR assay. For the multiplex PCR, a mixture combining 60 forward primers for TCR Vbeta segments and 13 reverse primers for TCR Jbeta segments was used. The CDR3 region of rearranged TCR beta genes was amplified from genomic DNA by a multiplex PCR assay. Amplified TCR beta libraries were sequenced as 87-base-pair reads on the Illumina HiSeq System. The paper's data handling went like this. Across the 500 to 850 repertoires, a later analysis counted some 81 million unique TCR beta chains, some 11 million of which were shared by at least two donors. Raw reads were error-corrected and collapsed into unique sequences with a nearest-neighbor algorithm that merged closely related sequences to remove PCR and sequencing errors. V, D and J gene segments were assigned by aligning CDR3 sequences to IMGT reference sequences. Each retained sequence needed at least a six-nucleotide match to both a V gene segment and a J gene segment. A rearrangement was called productive if the CDR3 had no stop codons and remained in frame with V and J, and every other rearrangement was called non-productive. Following IMGT convention, CDR3 was defined as the stretch from the second conserved V-encoded cysteine up to the conserved J-encoded phenylalanine. In an earlier analysis of more than 550 of the donors, sequences lacking an unambiguous match to a single V gene segment were excluded. An earlier analysis of approximately 590 of the donors classified V segments as functional when productive rearrangements were above 56.7% and as segregating when the standard deviation between donors was above 5%. A statistical classification framework was built to diagnose cytomegalovirus status from the catalog of TCR beta chain sequences. A later analysis assigned V and J genes by comparing TCR nucleotide sequences with IMGT/GENE-DB human TR gene sequences. The TCRdist pipeline was used in a later analysis to assign CDR3 sequences and most-parsimonious VDJ recombination scenarios. A later analysis defined each TCR beta chain by its CDR3 amino acid sequence plus V-gene family, and excluded reads lacking a unique V-gene family. In a later analysis, 550 to 650 highly shared, low-generation-probability nucleotide sequences were removed to address suspected cross-contamination and a sequencing artifact. In a later analysis, a clonal expansion index was calculated for each public chain from normalized within-repertoire ranks of inferred template counts. In a later analysis, generation probabilities were computed with a VDJ recombination model fitted to out-of-frame rearrangements, and the resulting probabilities were checked against IGoR. In a later analysis, hypergeometric tests were used to score TCR-TCR, TCR-HLA and TCR-CMV co-occurrence, with a repertoire-size bias correction applied to TCR pairs. False discovery rates were estimated in a later analysis by permuting HLA or CMV assignments 20 times. In a later analysis, co-occurring TCRs were grouped using DBSCAN, with TCRdist sequence similarity added in when clustering inside HLA-allele-positive subsets. Co-occurrence clustering excluded repertoires with fewer than 30,000 or more than 120,000 public chains, plus five with anomalous nucleotide sharing. Not all clones reach the TCRdb copy of this immuneACCESS table, which keeps in-frame sequences only. Checked studies attribute under half of the gap to unresolved V genes and leave the rest unexplained. V and J calls and clone size come straight from that table; D and trimming were deduced from the DNA. Present in this sample are 110,000 to 150,000 clones, about 70% of which were seen just once. In total, the top ten clones hold 2.1% of the sample.

The cohort was made up of several hundred healthy bone marrow donors. At the time of sampling, all cohort members were nominally healthy, though unrecorded immune exposures were likely present. The donor tested CMV seropositive and was one of the 289 seropositive cohort members. A peripheral blood sample was provided by each donor, and peripheral blood mononuclear cells were used for TCR beta sequencing. Genomic DNA extraction from the blood cell samples was performed with the Qiagen DNeasy Blood Extraction Kit. On this clone itself: Its antigen remains unidentified. The record has no base qualities; no much larger clone is one base away.

Specimen: PBMCs. The sequence was obtained from a woman aged 60-75 years in good health and CMV-seropositive. The chain uses TRBV5-4 and TRBJ1-1; no confident D gene assignment can be made. The CDR3 has the sequence CASSLEKFVARTEAFF. The DNA is as follows: TGTGCCAGCAGCTTGGAGAAGTTCGTGGCTCGAACTGAAGCTTTCTTT.